This entry concerns a single T cell receptor (beta chain). Its antigen is unidentified. This sample is part of a study of cytomegalovirus exposure and HLA in healthy donors. Overall study results and limits: Later analysis indicated greater clonal expansion among HLA-associated TCR beta chains than among equally common other chains.

The PCR had 60 Vbeta and 13 Jbeta primers. Profiled with immunoSEQ multiplex PCR; TCRdb holds only in-frame clones, not every one. The sample table includes 150,000 to 200,000 clones. The CDR3 covers 13 residues. V was trimmed by 3 bases and J by 8 bases, leaving 13 bases between them. Germline V CDR1 and CDR2: LNHDA, SQIVND (reference sequence). The chain couples TRBV19 to TRBJ1-2; D gene unclear. The source of this sequence is a man younger than 40 in good health and CMV-seronegative. Sequences were obtained from PBMCs. The CDR3: CASSIVVRGGYTF. As DNA, the CDR3 is TGTGCCAGTAGTATCGTGGTTCGGGGAGGCTACACCTTC. The variable domain in full, completed from reference TRBV19 and TRBJ1-2, reads DGGITQSPKYLFRKEGQNVTLSCEQNLNHDAMYWYRQDPGQGLRLIYYSQIVNDFQKGDIAEGYSVSREKKESFPLTVTSAQKNPTAFYLCASSIVVRGGYTFGSGTRLTVV.